The 10 T cell receptor beta chains below were found in one sample sequenced in a study of molecular identifiers for immune sequencing clone quantification. TCRdb called the PCR reads again in MiXCR, with one record for every CDR3 protein. The data hold about half a million distinct CDR3 sequences, with about 25% observed a single time. Sequencing was done on a sample of naive CD8+ T cells from blood, with Jurkat cell RNA spiked in. Subset noted: FACS-sorted CD8+CD4-CCR7+CD45RA+ naive T cells. Receptors were obtained from a human donor in good health. Some libraries in this study had Jurkat cell RNA spiked in.

The rearrangement links TRBV7-2 to TRBJ2-5; 8 bases fit TRBD2. Trimming took 4 bases from V and 7 from J; bases not matched to a gene: 14. The CDR3 length is 16 residues. Germline V lookup: CDR1 SGHTA, CDR2 FQGNSA. CDR3 amino acids: CASSYRGSGEFVTQYF. DNA of the CDR3: TGTGCCAGCAGCTACCGCGGTAGCGGGGAGTTTGTGACCCAGTACTTC. Based on the CDR3 plus reference TRBV7-2 and TRBJ2-5, the full variable domain is GAGVSQSPSNKVTEKGKDVELRCDPISGHTALYWYRQSLGQGLEFLIYFQGNSAPDKSGLPSDRFSAERTGGSVSTLTIQRTQQEDSAVYLCASSYRGSGEFVTQYFGPGTRLLVL.

For this clonotype: A read error may account for a junction end that differs from germline. The CDR3 DNA sequence: TGCAGTGCTAGAGTTTGGGACAAGAGCACAGATACGCGGTATTTT. Translated: CSARVWDKSTDTRYF. The V call is TRBV20-1, the J call TRBJ2-3; D possibly corresponds to TRBD1 (6 bases). Germline loops: CDR1 DFQATT, CDR2 SNEGSKA (reference sequence). This CDR3 spans 15 amino acids.

The rearrangement joins TRBV6-2 or TRBV6-3 to TRBJ2-4, with a weak D call TRBD1 (6 bases). The germline CDR1 and CDR2 sequences are MNHEY and SVGEGT. V was cut by 7 bases and J by 0 bases, with 10 bases left in between. The CDR3 loop spans 14 amino acids. CDR3 residues: CASIEGEAKNIQYF. The CDR3 DNA follows: TGTGCCAGCATTGAGGGGGAAGCCAAAAACATTCAGTACTTC.

Worth noting for this clonotype: It may be a read error: a sequence one base away is much more abundant. The rearrangement joins TRBV29-1 to TRBJ2-3; D not resolved. Trimming pared 4 bases from V and 2 bases from J, leaving 22 bases between. CDR1 is SQVTM and CDR2 is ANQGSEA in the germline V gene. The CDR3 covers 17 residues. CDR3 in amino acids: CSVVLLRDSRSTDTQYF. The CDR3 bases are TGCAGCGTTGTATTACTTCGTGACTCAAGGTCCACAGATACGCAGTATTTT.

On this clonotype: Since a much larger clone is just one base distant, this may be a read error. The V and J genes are TRBV12-3 or TRBV12-4 and TRBJ2-3; no definite D call. This CDR3 spans 16 amino acids. The CDR3 coding sequence is TGTGCCAGCAGTTTTTGGCAGGAGTATAGCACAGATTCGCAGTATTTT. Encoded protein: CASSFWQEYSTDSQYF.

This clonotype was seen at least ten times. V usage is TRBV12-3 or TRBV12-4 and J usage is TRBJ1-4; D is unresolved. Trimming took 5 bases from V and 8 from J, leaving 15 bases between them. This CDR3 has 14 amino acids. CDR3 protein: CASSPYTPGEKLFF. The CDR3, as DNA: TGTGCCAGCAGTCCTTATACCCCTGGCGAAAAACTGTTTTTT.

The rearrangement joins TRBV20-1 to TRBJ2-3; no clear D gene. Trimming stripped 1 base from V and 7 bases from J, with 18 bases between. The CDR3 spans 15 residues. The germline CDR1 and CDR2 sequences are DFQATT and SNEGSKA (reference sequence). CDR3 DNA: TGCAGTGCTAGAGGCAAGCTCGTCTCCCCAAATACGCAGTATTTT. Translation: CSARGKLVSPNTQYF.

This clonotype was seen repeatedly, ten times or more. This chain connects TRBV14 to TRBJ2-5; no clear D gene. Germline CDR1 is SGHDN and CDR2 is FVKESK. The CDR3 has 16 residues. V shed 0 bases and J shed 5 bases, with 16 bases lying between them. The CDR3 loop is CASSQDGPMRMETQYF. DNA for the CDR3: TGTGCCAGCAGCCAAGATGGCCCAATGAGGATGGAGACCCAGTACTTC.

The chain links TRBV7-8 to TRBJ2-7; D call uncertain. Trimming left V 4 bases short and J 0 bases short, with 25 bases between. The V gene's germline CDR1 is SGHVS and CDR2 FQNEAQ. The CDR3 covers 19 residues. The CDR3 region has the DNA TGTGCCAGCAGCTGGGTCCAATCCTTGGACGGAAAGTCCTCCTACGAGCAGTACTTC. As protein: CASSWVQSLDGKSSYEQYF.

Worth noting for this clonotype: This may stem from a read error, because a much larger clone lies one nucleotide away. This rearrangement joins TRBV27 to TRBJ1-1; D possibly corresponds to TRBD1 (6 bases). The CDR3 consists of 14 residues. The germline V gene encodes CDR1 MNHEY and CDR2 SMNVEV (reference sequence). V gave up 2 bases and J gave up 5 bases, with 12 bases separating them. CDR3 sequence reads: CASSLAGVWTEAFF. For the CDR3, the DNA is TGTGCCAGCAGTTTAGCAGGGGTGTGGACTGAAGCTTTCTTT.